This T cell receptor (beta chain) was captured in a study of blood T cells in healthy people across ages. V trimming: 6 bases; J trimming: 2 bases; junction bases outside the gene matches: 4. The CDR3 has 14 amino acids. CDR1 and CDR2 (germline): ENHRY, SYGVKD. For the second PCR, which ran for about 7 to 12 cycles, a sample-barcoded 5' primer and a J-beta primer mix were used. TCRdb fed the 5' RACE reads into MiXCR, producing one record per CDR3 protein. The sample records 550,000 to 700,000 distinct CDR3 sequences, 25% to 30% being singletons. The chain couples TRBV10-3 to TRBJ1-3, with 7 bases aligning to TRBD1. This TCR was sampled from a woman in her 70s in good health. Material for sequencing was blood. DNA for the CDR3: TGTGCCATCAGACCACAGGGGACTGGAAACACCATATATTTT. This translates into CAIRPQGTGNTIYF.